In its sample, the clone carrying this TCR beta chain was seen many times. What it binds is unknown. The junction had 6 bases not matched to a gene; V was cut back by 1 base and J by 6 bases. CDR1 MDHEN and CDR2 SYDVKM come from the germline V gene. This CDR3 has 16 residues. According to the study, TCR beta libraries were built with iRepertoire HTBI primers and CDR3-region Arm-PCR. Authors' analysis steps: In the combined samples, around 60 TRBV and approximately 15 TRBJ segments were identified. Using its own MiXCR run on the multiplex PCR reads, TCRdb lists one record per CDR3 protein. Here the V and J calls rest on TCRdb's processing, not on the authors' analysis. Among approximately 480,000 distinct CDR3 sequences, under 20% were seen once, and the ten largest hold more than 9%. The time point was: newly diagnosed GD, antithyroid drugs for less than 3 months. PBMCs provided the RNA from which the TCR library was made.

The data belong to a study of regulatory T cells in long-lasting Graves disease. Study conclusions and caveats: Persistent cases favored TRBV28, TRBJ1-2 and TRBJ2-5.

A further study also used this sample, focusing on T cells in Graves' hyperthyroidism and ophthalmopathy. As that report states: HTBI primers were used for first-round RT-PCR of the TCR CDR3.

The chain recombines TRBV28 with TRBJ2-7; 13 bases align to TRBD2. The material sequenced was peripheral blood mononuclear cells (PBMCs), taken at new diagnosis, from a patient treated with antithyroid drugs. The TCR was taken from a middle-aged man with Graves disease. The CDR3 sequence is CASSLYGLAGVVEQYF. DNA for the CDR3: TGTGCCAGCAGTTTATACGGACTAGCGGGAGTAGTCGAGCAGTACTTC.